These 24 T cell receptor beta chains originate from one sample sequenced in a study of CD8+ T cells in alopecia areata. Once RNA had been extracted, it was reverse transcribed into cDNA to act as the sequencing template. Only in-frame clones appear in the TCRdb table, and some are missing; sequencing was by immunoSEQ multiplex PCR. The profile shows 35,000 to 45,000 clones, more than 50% of them singletons. CD25+CD127- cells were obtained by sorting CD4+ cells, for a handful of patients. Sequenced material: CD4+ Tregs sorted from blood. These receptor sequences come from a human donor with alopecia areata.

The rearrangement joins TRBV5-1 to TRBJ2-2, with D tentatively TRBD1 (6 bases). CDR3 size: 15 residues. In germline, CDR1 is SGHRS, CDR2 YFSETQ. The V end was cut by 3 bases, the J end by 1 base, with 10 bases between. For the CDR3, the DNA is TGCGCCAGCAGCTGGGGGCCCCAGAACACCGGGGAGCTGTTTTTT. It is translated as CASSWGPQNTGELFF. The full variable domain, completed using reference TRBV5-1 and TRBJ2-2, is KAGVTQTPRYLIKTRGQQVTLSCSPISGHRSVSWYQQTPGQGLQFLFEYFSETQRNKGNFPGRFSGRQFSNSRSEMNVSTLELGDSALYLCASSWGPQNTGELFFGEGSRLTVL.

The genes are TRBV4-1 and TRBJ1-4; D unresolved. The CDR3 loop spans 13 amino acids. V dropped 6 bases and J dropped 5 bases, with 10 bases sitting between them. Germline CDR1 is MGHRA and CDR2 is YSYEKL. CDR3 sequence reads: CASRDQNNEKLFF. CDR3 DNA: TGCGCCAGCAGGGACCAGAACAATGAAAAACTGTTTTTT.

This clone was observed a handful of times. The chain uses TRBV20-1 and TRBJ2-7; D ambiguous. Trimming took 0 bases from V and 4 from J, leaving 4 bases between them. CDR3 size: 11 residues. Germline V gene sequence: CDR1 DFQATT, CDR2 SNEGSKA (reference sequence). In DNA, the CDR3 is TGCAGTGCTAGAGACCCTTACGAGCAGTACTTC. It yields the protein CSARDPYEQYF.

This chain links TRBV7-2 with TRBJ2-7; D is perhaps TRBD1 or TRBD2 (6 bases each). Deletions cut 1 base from V and 4 bases from J, with 20 bases between. This CDR3 is 17 amino acids long. In germline, CDR1 is SGHTA, CDR2 FQGNSA. CDR3 residues: CASSLGGRGRKSYEQYF. CDR3 sequence (DNA): TGTGCCAGCAGCTTAGGAGGCCGGGGGCGCAAAAGTTACGAGCAGTACTTC. The full variable domain, completed using reference TRBV7-2 and TRBJ2-7, is GAGVSQSPSNKVTEKGKDVELRCDPISGHTALYWYRQSLGQGLEFLIYFQGNSAPDKSGLPSDRFSAERTGGSVSTLTIQRTQQEDSAVYLCASSLGGRGRKSYEQYFGPGTRLTVT.

This clone occurred a few times. V and J are TRBV7-2 and TRBJ2-2, with D perhaps TRBD1 (5 bases). The CDR3 has 16 amino acids. Germline values: CDR1 SGHTA, CDR2 FQGNSA. Trimming took 3 bases from V and 1 from J, leaving 12 bases between them. CDR3 DNA: TGTGCCAGCAGCTTGGCAGGGTTGTGGAACACCGGGGAGCTGTTTTTT. It encodes CASSLAGLWNTGELFF.

This chain joins TRBV7-9 and TRBJ2-5, with 13 nucleotides matching TRBD2. The V gene end was trimmed by 3 bases and the J gene end by 4 bases; junction bases not matched to a gene: 5. This CDR3 spans 16 amino acids. Germline V gives CDR1 SEHNR, CDR2 FQNEAQ (reference sequence). CDR3 amino acids: CASSFGLAGVGETQYF. For the CDR3, the DNA is TGTGCCAGCAGCTTTGGACTAGCGGGAGTAGGAGAGACCCAGTACTTC.

This clone was counted once. The chain uses TRBV5-4 and TRBJ1-2; the D gene is possibly TRBD1 (6 bases). Germline CDR1 is SGHNT and CDR2 is YYREEE (reference sequence). The CDR3 sequence is 13 residues long. Trimming pared 0 bases from V and 6 bases from J, leaving 9 bases between. This chain's CDR3 is CASSLDRVHGYTF. The CDR3 DNA reads TGTGCCAGCAGCTTGGACAGGGTCCATGGCTACACCTTC.

The V gene is TRBV7-9, the J gene TRBJ1-1, with D maybe TRBD1 (6 bases). Germline CDR1 SEHNR, CDR2 FQNEAQ (reference sequence). This CDR3 is built from 15 residues. V lost 5 bases and J lost 0, with 13 bases in between. DNA for the CDR3: TGTGCCAGCAGCCCCTCACAGGGCCTGAACACTGAAGCTTTCTTT. Its translation is CASSPSQGLNTEAFF.

The gene calls are TRBV12-2 and TRBJ2-7; the table assigns TRBD2, which was not confirmed against the DNA. TRBV12-2 is tagged as a pseudogene. This CDR3 is 15 amino acids long. The CDR3 spells CASRLGCGETYEQYF. CDR3 DNA: TGTGCAAGTCGCTTGGGTTGCGGGGAGACCTACGAGCAGTACTTC.

V and J are TRBV7-2 and TRBJ1-2; unclear D gene. V lost 5 bases and J lost 7, with 14 bases in between. The V gene's germline CDR1 is SGHTA and CDR2 FQGNSA. This CDR3 is built from 13 residues. In nucleotides, the CDR3 is TGTGCCAGCAGCCAGTCCGCGAATAGTGGCTACACCTTC. This translates into CASSQSANSGYTF.

The chain employs TRBV28 and TRBJ2-7; TRBD1 aligns across 8 bases. The V segment lost 3 bases and the J segment 5 bases; nucleotides outside the gene matches: 9. This CDR3 spans 15 amino acids. In germline, CDR1 is MDHEN, CDR2 SYDVKM. CDR3 sequence: CASSLPGQGANEQYF. CDR3 bases: TGTGCCAGCAGTTTGCCGGGCCAGGGGGCAAACGAGCAGTACTTC.

CDR3 nucleotide sequence: TGCGCCAGCAGCCCAACTAGAGGTGAGCAGTTCTTC. Amino acids: CASSPTRGEQFF. The chain recombines TRBV4-1 with TRBJ2-1; possibly TRBD2 for D (5 bases). The CDR3 has 12 residues. Between the trimmed V and J ends, which lost 4 bases and 9 bases, there was a span of 10 bases. Germline CDR1 reads MGHRA; CDR2 reads YSYEKL.

The gene calls are TRBV6-6 and TRBJ1-2; D ambiguous. Trimming took off 3 bases at V and 7 bases at J, with 6 bases between the two ends. There are 11 residues in the CDR3. The germline CDR1 and CDR2 sequences are MNHNY and SVGAGI (reference sequence). The chain's CDR3 is CASSYRSGYTF. CDR3 nucleotides: TGTGCCAGCAGTTATAGAAGTGGCTACACCTTC.

This clone is labeled medium-sized. The V and J genes are TRBV28 and TRBJ1-2; possible D gene TRBD1, 5 bases. Trimming took off 7 bases at V and 3 bases at J, with 12 bases between the two ends. The CDR3 consists of 13 residues. Germline CDR1 reads MDHEN; CDR2 reads SYDVKM. DNA for the CDR3: TGTGCCAGCACCCCAGGGAGTCACTATGGCTACACCTTC. It yields the protein CASTPGSHYGYTF.

There are a few counts of this clone. The chain joins TRBV29-1 to TRBJ1-1; D call uncertain. Looked up from germline, CDR1 is SQVTM and CDR2 is ANQGSEA. With 2 bases removed from V and 1 base from J, the gap between germline ends came to 11 bases. CDR3 size: 14 residues. CDR3 DNA: TGCAGCGTTGAACGGGCCATTTCGAACACTGAAGCTTTCTTT. Its protein is CSVERAISNTEAFF. The full variable domain, in which reference TRBV29-1 and TRBJ1-1 provide the parts outside the CDR3, is SAVISQKPSRDICQRGTSLTIQCQVDSQVTMMFWYRQQPGQSLTLIATANQGSEATYESGFVIDKFPISRPNLTFSTLTVSNMSPEDSSIYLCSVERAISNTEAFFGQGTRLTVV.

The chain carries TRBV5-4 and TRBJ2-5; D is perhaps TRBD2 (6 bases). This CDR3 is built from 13 residues. Germline lookup yields CDR1 SGHNT and CDR2 YYREEE (reference sequence). V dropped 4 bases and J dropped 4 bases, with 11 bases sitting between them. The CDR3 coding sequence is TGTGCCAGCAGCGCGTCCGGGGGAGAGACCCAGTACTTC. Translation gives CASSASGGETQYF. The whole variable domain, filled in from reference TRBV5-4 and TRBJ2-5, reads ETGVTQSPTHLIKTRGQQVTLRCSSQSGHNTVSWYQQALGQGPQFIFQYYREEENGRGNFPPRFSGLQFPNYSSELNVNALELDDSALYLCASSASGGETQYFGPGTRLLVL.

The V call is TRBV30, the J call TRBJ2-6; D possibly corresponds to TRBD1 (6 bases). The CDR3 length is 16 residues. Germline V CDR1 and CDR2: GTSNPN, SVGIG (reference sequence). V lost 5 bases, J lost 0 bases, and 14 bases lay in between. The CDR3 protein is CAWAGEFVSGANVLTF. The CDR3 DNA follows: TGTGCCTGGGCAGGGGAATTCGTCTCTGGGGCCAACGTCCTGACTTTC.

This clone has only a few counts. The V gene is TRBV4-1, the J gene TRBJ2-2, with a possible D match to TRBD1 (6 bases). Trimming removed 1 base at V and 4 bases at J, with 13 bases between. CDR1 is MGHRA and CDR2 is YSYEKL in the germline V gene. The CDR3 covers 16 residues. Here the CDR3 reads CASSQGRDTPTGELFF. The CDR3 DNA sequence: TGCGCCAGCAGCCAAGGCCGGGACACCCCCACCGGGGAGCTGTTTTTT.

The J gene is TRBJ1-5, the V gene TRBV28; D is undetermined. The CDR3 is 15 amino acids. V lost 6 bases, J lost 0 bases, and 12 bases lay in between. The germline V gene has CDR1 MDHEN and CDR2 SYDVKM. The CDR3 protein is CASRPGRYSNQPQHF. The CDR3 region has the DNA TGTGCCAGCAGACCCGGGAGGTATAGCAATCAGCCCCAGCATTTT.

This clone was observed a single time. This chain joins TRBV29-1 and TRBJ1-1; D ambiguous. The CDR3 loop spans 12 amino acids. Trimming shortened V by 7 bases and J by 0 bases, and 9 bases separated the two germline ends. Germline values: CDR1 SQVTM, CDR2 ANQGSEA. CDR3 coding DNA: TGCAGCGCCGGGGAGCTGAACACTGAAGCTTTCTTT. Translating gives CSAGELNTEAFF.

CDR3 bases: TGTGCCAGCAGCTTAGAGGTGAACACTGAAGCTTTCTTT. Translating gives CASSLEVNTEAFF. The rearrangement joins TRBV7-3 to TRBJ1-1; D not certain. The germline V and J ends were trimmed by 2 bases and 0 bases, with 4 bases remaining between them. Germline V CDR1 and CDR2: SGHTA, FQGTGA. The length of the CDR3 is 13 residues. The whole variable domain, remainder taken from reference TRBV7-3 and TRBJ1-1, is GAGVSQTPSNKVTEKGKYVELRCDPISGHTALYWYRQSLGQGPEFLIYFQGTGAADDSGLPNDRFFAVRPEGSVSTLKIQRTERGDSAVYLCASSLEVNTEAFFGQGTRLTVV.

V usage is TRBV5-1 and J usage is TRBJ1-5; no firm D call. CDR3 size: 15 residues. V was cut by 4 bases and J by 5 bases, with 16 bases left in between. Germline CDR1 SGHRS, CDR2 YFSETQ. The DNA for the CDR3 is TGCGCCAGCAGCCCAGATGGCGGGCCGTATCAGCCCCAGCATTTT. Protein product: CASSPDGGPYQPQHF.

The rearrangement uses TRBV2 and TRBJ1-2; D not resolved. This CDR3 region has 13 residues. Between the trimmed V and J ends, which lost 2 bases and 8 bases, there was a span of 12 bases. Germline V CDR1 and CDR2: SNHLY, FYNNEI. The DNA for the CDR3 is TGTGCCAGCAGTGAATTGGCAATCTCGGGCTACACCTTC. It encodes CASSELAISGYTF.

This chain links TRBV25-1 with TRBJ2-7; 10 nucleotides agree with TRBD1. This CDR3 is 13 amino acids long. The V gene's germline CDR1 is MGHDK and CDR2 SYGVNS. The ends lost 4 bases at V and 11 bases at J; junction bases unmatched: 8. For the CDR3, the DNA is TGTGCCAGCAGTGGCATAGGACAGGGGGAGAAGTACTTC. Protein sequence: CASSGIGQGEKYF.